Sequencing of this TCR beta chain was carried out in a study of T cell changes during pregnancy in multiple sclerosis. Sequencing used immunoSEQ multiplex PCR; TCRdb keeps in-frame clones, though not all of them. Of around 80,000 clones listed, 94% are singletons. CDR3 size: 17 residues. V lost 8 bases to trimming and J lost 0 bases; unmatched junction nucleotides: 10. CDR1 and CDR2 (germline): SNHLY, FYNNEI. V usage is TRBV2 and J usage is TRBJ1-6; 7 nucleotides line up with TRBD1. The TCR comes from a female donor in good health, enrolled as a control in a pregnancy study. The sample was peripheral blood, taken in the second trimester of pregnancy. CDR3 region: CASRTTGLGSYNSPLHF. The DNA of the CDR3 is TGTGCCAGCCGAACGACAGGGTTGGGCTCCTATAATTCACCCCTCCACTTT.